Listed below are T cell receptor beta chains from one sample, sequenced in a study of blood T cell repertoires in COVID-19. The data were produced by immunoSEQ multiplex PCR, yet TCRdb's version contains in-frame clones alone and is incomplete. The sample carries 250,000 to 300,000 clones, approximately 87% recorded once. Sequenced input: peripheral blood. The receptor set was obtained from a man aged 55 to 70 who had recovered from COVID-19. Each CDR3 is given with its conserved first and last residue. D genes are given only for firm matches. Clone sizes are given selectively: once, few, many, or a class where the clone is expanded.

D gene	J gene	V gene	clone size	CDR3 protein	CDR3 DNA
TRBD2	TRBJ2-7	TRBV11-1	NA	CASSPRLAGTSYEQYF	TGTGCCAGCAGCCCAAGACTAGCGGGGACCTCCTACGAGCAGTACTTC
TRBD1	TRBJ1-1	TRBV13	NA	CASSISDRRPAEAFF	TGTGCCAGCAGCATATCGGACAGGCGGCCCGCTGAAGCTTTCTTT
TRBD2	TRBJ2-1	TRBV7-2	once	CASSLTRLAGANNEQFF	TGTGCCAGCAGCCTTACAAGACTAGCGGGGGCCAACAATGAGCAGTTCTTC
NA	TRBJ2-7	TRBV5-6	NA	CASSLSGTSHYEQYF	TGTGCCAGCAGCTTGTCCGGGACATCTCACTACGAGCAGTACTTC
NA	TRBJ1-4	TRBV19	NA	CASSIAGAREKLFF	TGTGCCAGTAGTATAGCAGGGGCCCGTGAAAAACTGTTTTTT
TRBD1	TRBJ1-1	TRBV6-5	NA	CASKSGGVTEAFF	TGTGCCAGCAAATCAGGGGGTGTTACTGAAGCTTTCTTT
TRBD1	TRBJ1-2	TRBV6-2/TRBV6-3	NA	CASSIRQGSYGYTF	TGTGCCAGCAGTATTCGACAGGGGTCGTATGGCTACACCTTC
TRBD1	TRBJ2-7	TRBV7-3	NA	CASSFAGGIYEQYF	TGTGCCAGCAGCTTCGCAGGGGGAATCTACGAGCAGTACTTC
NA	TRBJ1-3	TRBV19	NA	CASSIYGNTIYF	TGTGCCAGTAGTATATATGGAAACACCATATATTTT
TRBD1	TRBJ2-5	TRBV7-9	NA	CASSGGQYQETQYF	TGTGCCAGCAGTGGGGGACAGTACCAAGAGACCCAGTACTTC
NA	TRBJ1-6	TRBV5-6	NA	CASSLGGRDSPLHF	TGTGCCAGCAGCTTGGGAGGGCGCGATTCACCCCTCCACTTT
TRBD1	TRBJ2-2	TRBV5-4	NA	CASSLTGGRTGELFF	TGTGCCAGCAGCTTGACAGGGGGCCGAACCGGGGAGCTGTTTTTT
TRBD2	TRBJ2-7	TRBV19	NA	CASSPHPSASGPYEQYF	TGTGCCAGTAGTCCCCACCCCTCGGCTAGCGGACCCTACGAGCAGTACTTC
NA	TRBJ1-5	TRBV12-3/TRBV12-4	once	CASNALGGPQHF	TGTGCCAGCAATGCGTTGGGGGGGCCCCAGCATTTT
TRBD1	TRBJ2-2	TRBV7-6	NA	CASSPSPRRGMTGELFF	TGTGCCAGCAGCCCCTCCCCCCGCAGGGGGATGACCGGGGAGCTGTTTTTT
NA	TRBJ1-5	TRBV5-5	NA	CASSTQGIAQPQHF	TGTGCCAGCAGCACCCAGGGGATAGCTCAGCCCCAGCATTTT
TRBD1	TRBJ1-2	TRBV9	NA	CASSVADRAHENYGYTF	TGTGCCAGCAGCGTAGCGGACAGGGCACATGAAAACTATGGCTACACCTTC
NA	TRBJ2-3	TRBV6-1	NA	CASSGQFTGLTDTQYF	TGTGCCAGCAGTGGGCAATTCACAGGGTTGACAGATACGCAGTATTTT